The 11 T cell receptor beta chains below were found in one sample sequenced in a study of T cell repertoires in cytomegalovirus infection. TCRdb itself ran the reads through MiXCR, one entry per CDR3 protein. The sample contains hundreds of thousands of distinct CDR3 sequences, about a sixth of which appear only once. Input material: PBMCs. All receptors derive from a human donor in good health (CMV status not recorded). Some clones in this sample may be carry-over from other donors' samples.

The rearrangement links TRBV20-1 to TRBJ1-5; TRBD1 matches at 12 bases. This CDR3 contains 19 residues. Germline V gene sequence: CDR1 DFQATT, CDR2 SNEGSKA (reference sequence). The trim removed 6 bases at V and 0 bases at J, leaving 15 bases unmatched. This CDR3 reads CSAPLMGTGGPYSNQPQHF. CDR3 DNA sequence: TGCAGTGCCCCCTTGATGGGGACAGGGGGCCCATATAGCAATCAGCCCCAGCATTTT.

This clonotype was observed many times. CDR3 amino acids: CASSTYRPGTEAFF. The CDR3 DNA is TGTGCCAGCAGCACGTACCGACCGGGAACTGAAGCTTTCTTT. This sequence joins TRBV7-2 and TRBJ1-1, with D hard to call. This CDR3 comprises 14 residues. With 5 bases removed from V and 5 bases from J, the gap between germline ends came to 15 bases. In germline, CDR1 is SGHTA, CDR2 FQGNSA.

This clonotype was observed at least ten times. V gene TRBV12-3 or TRBV12-4 combines with J gene TRBJ1-4; 7 positions agree with TRBD1. The CDR3 extends over 15 amino acids. V dropped 4 bases and J dropped 8; count of bases not matched to a gene: 10. The CDR3 loop reads CASSSSGTVGEKLFF. In nucleotides, the CDR3 is TGTGCCAGCAGTTCCTCCGGGACAGTGGGAGAAAAACTGTTTTTT.

In its sample, this clonotype was seen many times. The chain links TRBV7-2 to TRBJ2-7, with D perhaps TRBD1 (6 bases). In germline, CDR1 is SGHTA, CDR2 FQGNSA. The CDR3 runs 15 residues. Between the trimmed V and J ends, which lost 5 bases and 2 bases, there was a span of 16 bases. CDR3 sequence reads: CASSPGFQGTYEQYF. Here the CDR3 DNA reads TGTGCCAGCAGCCCAGGGTTCCAGGGGACCTACGAGCAGTACTTC. The full variable domain, in which reference TRBV7-2 and TRBJ2-7 provide the parts outside the CDR3, is GAGVSQSPSNKVTEKGKDVELRCDPISGHTALYWYRQSLGQGLEFLIYFQGNSAPDKSGLPSDRFSAERTGGSVSTLTIQRTQQEDSAVYLCASSPGFQGTYEQYFGPGTRLTVT.

There are many counts of this clonotype. This chain uses TRBV20-1 with TRBJ2-2; TRBD1 is a possible D gene (6 bases). Germline assignment: CDR1 DFQATT and CDR2 SNEGSKA (reference sequence). The CDR3 has 13 amino acids. The V gene lost 5 bases and the J gene lost 6 bases, with 13 bases spanning the gap. The CDR3 region has the DNA TGCAGTGCTGACCCCGCAGGGGCCGGGGAGCTGTTTTTT. This sequence encodes CSADPAGAGELFF.

The chain uses TRBV3-1 and TRBJ1-1; tentatively, D is TRBD1 (5 bases). The CDR3 runs to 14 residues. Germline V gene data show CDR1 as LGHDT and CDR2 as YNNKEL (reference sequence). With 8 bases removed from V and 8 bases from J, the gap between germline ends came to 21 bases. CDR3 residues: CASGGILMGSEAFF. The CDR3 region has the DNA TGTGCCAGCGGGGGGATCTTAATGGGTTCGGAAGCTTTCTTT.

This clonotype was counted at least ten times. The chain joins TRBV20-1 to TRBJ1-1, with D unclear. The germline V gene has CDR1 DFQATT and CDR2 SNEGSKA (reference sequence). Trimming removed 5 bases at V and 11 bases at J, with 15 bases between. CDR3 length: 11 amino acids. The CDR3 sequence is CSARREGQAFF. CDR3 nucleotides: TGCAGTGCTCGGAGAGAGGGCCAGGCTTTCTTT.

This clonotype has only a few counts. This chain links TRBV20-1 with TRBJ1-5; weak D call: TRBD1 (5 bases). CDR3 length: 14 amino acids. Germline V gives CDR1 DFQATT, CDR2 SNEGSKA (reference sequence). V gave up 4 bases and J gave up 9 bases, with 19 bases separating them. The CDR3 sequence is CSATDGGTGLPQHF. The CDR3 DNA reads TGCAGTGCTACCGACGGGGGGACCGGTCTGCCCCAGCATTTT.

This clonotype was recorded at least ten times. A junction boundary mismatches the germline segment, possibly from a read error. The chain uses TRBV7-2 and TRBJ2-1; TRBD1 matches at 7 bases. This CDR3 is 13 amino acids long. Per the germline V gene, CDR1 is SGHTA and CDR2 is FQGNSA. The CDR3 DNA follows: TGTGCCAGCAGCACAAGGGACAGCGGTCACCAGATCTTC. It codes for CASSTRDSGHQIF.

As DNA, the CDR3 is TGCAGTGCTAGAGAGTCAGGCGTCAATCAGCCCCAGCATTTT. This gives the protein CSARESGVNQPQHF. The J gene is TRBJ1-5, the V gene TRBV20-1; D unclear. This CDR3 contains 14 residues. Trimming stripped 0 bases from V and 3 bases from J, with 9 bases between. Germline V gene lookup returns CDR1 DFQATT and CDR2 SNEGSKA (reference sequence).

This clonotype was seen ten or more times. The V and J genes are TRBV7-2 and TRBJ2-5, with D perhaps matching TRBD2 (6 bases). Germline CDR1 and CDR2: SGHTA and FQGNSA. CDR3 size: 15 residues. V lost 6 bases and J 2 bases, leaving 16 bases between the germline ends. In DNA form, the CDR3 reads TGTGCCAGCAGTTTAACACCGGGAGAACAAGAGACCCAGTACTTC. Encoded protein: CASSLTPGEQETQYF.